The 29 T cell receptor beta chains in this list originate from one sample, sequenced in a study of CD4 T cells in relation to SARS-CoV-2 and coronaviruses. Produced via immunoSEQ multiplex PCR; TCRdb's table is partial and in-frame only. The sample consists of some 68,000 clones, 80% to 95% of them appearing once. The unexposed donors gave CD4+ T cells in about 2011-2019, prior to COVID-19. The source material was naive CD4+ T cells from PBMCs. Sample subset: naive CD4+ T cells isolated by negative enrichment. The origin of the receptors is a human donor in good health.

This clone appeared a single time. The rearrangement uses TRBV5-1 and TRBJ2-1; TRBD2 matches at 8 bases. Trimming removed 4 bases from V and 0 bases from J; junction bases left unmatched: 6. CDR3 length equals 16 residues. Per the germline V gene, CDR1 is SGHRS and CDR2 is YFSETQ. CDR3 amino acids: CASSTERGSSYNEQFF. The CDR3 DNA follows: TGCGCCAGCAGCACAGAGCGGGGGAGCTCCTACAATGAGCAGTTCTTC.

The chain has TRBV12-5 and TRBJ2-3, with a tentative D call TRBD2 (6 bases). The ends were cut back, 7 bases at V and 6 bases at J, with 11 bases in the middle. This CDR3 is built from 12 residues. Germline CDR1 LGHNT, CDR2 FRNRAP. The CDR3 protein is CASASGTDTQYF. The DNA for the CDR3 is TGTGCTAGTGCCTCCGGGACTGATACGCAGTATTTT.

CDR3 DNA sequence: TGTGCCAGCAGCTCCCGGGGTGCCAATCAGCCCCAGCATTTT. Encoded protein: CASSSRGANQPQHF. The rearrangement joins TRBV5-6 to TRBJ1-5; D not certain. Germline CDR1 and CDR2: SGHDT and YYEEEE. V dropped 3 bases and J dropped 3 bases, with 10 bases sitting between them. The CDR3 consists of 14 residues. The whole variable domain, remainder taken from reference TRBV5-6 and TRBJ1-5, is DAGVTQSPTHLIKTRGQQVTLRCSPKSGHDTVSWYQQALGQGPQFIFQYYEEEERQRGNFPDRFSGHQFPNYSSELNVNALLLGDSALYLCASSSRGANQPQHFGDGTRLSIL.

The CDR3 region is CASSSPGGGNYNEQFF. The DNA of the CDR3 is TGTGCCAGCAGTTCCCCGGGCGGGGGCAACTACAATGAGCAGTTCTTC. The genes are TRBV28 and TRBJ2-1; D possibly corresponds to TRBD2 (7 bases). Per germline, CDR1 MDHEN and CDR2 SYDVKM. The CDR3 covers 16 residues. The V end lost 4 bases, the J end lost 3 bases, and 16 bases lay between the germline ends.

The CDR3 nucleotides read TGTGCCAGCAGCCACTACCGAGCTGGCGGGGAGCTGTTTTTT. It codes for CASSHYRAGGELFF. The V gene is TRBV3-1 (or the pseudogene TRBV3-2), the J gene TRBJ2-2, with D hard to call. The V gene's germline CDR1 is LGHDT and CDR2 YNNKEL (reference sequence). The CDR3 has 14 amino acids. The V end was cut by 3 bases, the J end by 7 bases, with 12 bases between.

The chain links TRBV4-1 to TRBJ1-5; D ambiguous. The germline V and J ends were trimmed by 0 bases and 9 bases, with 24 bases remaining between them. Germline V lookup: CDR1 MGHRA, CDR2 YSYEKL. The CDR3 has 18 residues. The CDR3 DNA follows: TGCGCCAGCAGCCAAGATCCGACGTCTGTCTCCCCTCGGGGGCCCCAGCATTTT. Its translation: CASSQDPTSVSPRGPQHF.

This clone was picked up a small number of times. The CDR3 spells CATSMRGPGNTIYF. CDR3 bases: TGTGCCACCAGCATGAGGGGGCCTGGAAACACCATATATTTT. This chain connects TRBV15 to TRBJ1-3, with 7 nucleotides matching TRBD1. Germline V gene data show CDR1 as LNHNV and CDR2 as YYDKDF (reference sequence). There are 14 residues in the CDR3. Trimming took 4 bases from V and 2 from J; bases not matched to a gene: 2.

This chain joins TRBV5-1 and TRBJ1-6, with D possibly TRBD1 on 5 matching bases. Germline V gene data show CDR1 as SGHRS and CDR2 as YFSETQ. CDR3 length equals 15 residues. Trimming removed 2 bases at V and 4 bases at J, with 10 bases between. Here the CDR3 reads CASSFDSSYNSPLHF. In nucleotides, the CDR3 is TGCGCCAGCAGCTTCGACAGCTCTTATAATTCACCCCTCCACTTT.

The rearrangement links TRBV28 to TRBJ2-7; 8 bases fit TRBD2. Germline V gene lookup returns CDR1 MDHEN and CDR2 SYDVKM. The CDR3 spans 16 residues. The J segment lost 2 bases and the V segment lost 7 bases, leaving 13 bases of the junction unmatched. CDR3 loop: CASTVEGLGPPYEQYF. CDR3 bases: TGTGCCAGCACGGTTGAGGGACTAGGACCCCCCTACGAGCAGTACTTC.

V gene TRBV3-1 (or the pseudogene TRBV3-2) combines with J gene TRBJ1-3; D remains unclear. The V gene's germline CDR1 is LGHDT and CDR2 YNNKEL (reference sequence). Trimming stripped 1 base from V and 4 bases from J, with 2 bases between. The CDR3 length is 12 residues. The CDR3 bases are TGTGCCAGCAGCCAAGGGGGAAACACCATATATTTT. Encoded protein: CASSQGGNTIYF.

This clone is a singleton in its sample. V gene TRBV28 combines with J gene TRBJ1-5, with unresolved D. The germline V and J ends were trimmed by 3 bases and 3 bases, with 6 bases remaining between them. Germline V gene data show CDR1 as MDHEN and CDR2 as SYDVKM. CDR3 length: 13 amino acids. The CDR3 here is CASSFGVNQPQHF. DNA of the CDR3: TGTGCCAGCAGTTTCGGAGTCAATCAGCCCCAGCATTTT.

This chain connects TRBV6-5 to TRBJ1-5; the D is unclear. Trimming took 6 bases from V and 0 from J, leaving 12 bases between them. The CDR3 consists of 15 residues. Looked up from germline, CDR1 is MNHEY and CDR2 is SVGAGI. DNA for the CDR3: TGTGCCAGCAGCTTAGGGTGGAATAGCAATCAGCCCCAGCATTTT. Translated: CASSLGWNSNQPQHF.

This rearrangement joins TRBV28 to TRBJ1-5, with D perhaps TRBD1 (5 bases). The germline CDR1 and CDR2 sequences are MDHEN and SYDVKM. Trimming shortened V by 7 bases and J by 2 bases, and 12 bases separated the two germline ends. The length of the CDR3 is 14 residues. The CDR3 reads CASTQGGGNQPQHF. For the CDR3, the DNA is TGTGCCAGCACCCAGGGAGGGGGCAATCAGCCCCAGCATTTT.

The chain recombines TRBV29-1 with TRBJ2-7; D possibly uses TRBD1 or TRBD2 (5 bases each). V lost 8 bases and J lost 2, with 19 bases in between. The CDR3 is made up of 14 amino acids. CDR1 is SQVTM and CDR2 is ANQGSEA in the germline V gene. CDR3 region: CSPPRWGSTYEQYF. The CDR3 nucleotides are TGCAGCCCCCCAAGATGGGGGTCCACCTACGAGCAGTACTTC.

The CDR3 here is CASSQGGAGERRETQYF. In DNA, the CDR3 is TGTGCCAGCAGCCAGGGGGGTGCGGGAGAGAGGAGGGAGACCCAGTACTTC. This chain connects TRBV28 to TRBJ2-5; D possibly matches TRBD1 or TRBD2 (7 bases each). The V gene's germline CDR1 is MDHEN and CDR2 SYDVKM. V lost 6 bases to trimming and J lost 5 bases, with 25 bases between them. The CDR3 runs to 17 residues.

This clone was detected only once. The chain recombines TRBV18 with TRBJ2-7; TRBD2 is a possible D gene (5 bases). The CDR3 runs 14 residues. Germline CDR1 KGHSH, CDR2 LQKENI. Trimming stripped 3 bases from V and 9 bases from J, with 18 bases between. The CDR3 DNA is TGTGCCAGCTCACCCGGGGTGTCACTAGAAGTGCAGTACTTC. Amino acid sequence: CASSPGVSLEVQYF.

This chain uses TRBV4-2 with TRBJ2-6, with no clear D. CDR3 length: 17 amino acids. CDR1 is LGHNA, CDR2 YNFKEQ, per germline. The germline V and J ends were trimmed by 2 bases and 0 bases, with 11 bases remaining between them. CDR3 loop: CASSQRPAYSGANVLTF. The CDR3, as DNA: TGTGCCAGCAGCCAACGCCCTGCATACTCTGGGGCCAACGTCCTGACTTTC.

The CDR3 nucleotides read TGTGCCAGCAGCTTAGCGGTAGGAGAGACCCAGTACTTC. Residues: CASSLAVGETQYF. The chain recombines TRBV7-2 with TRBJ2-5; D ambiguous. V lost 0 bases and J lost 4, with 6 bases in between. The CDR3 has 13 residues. CDR1 SGHTA and CDR2 FQGNSA come from the germline V gene. Variable domain in full (rest from reference TRBV7-2 and TRBJ2-5): GAGVSQSPSNKVTEKGKDVELRCDPISGHTALYWYRQSLGQGLEFLIYFQGNSAPDKSGLPSDRFSAERTGGSVSTLTIQRTQQEDSAVYLCASSLAVGETQYFGPGTRLLVL.

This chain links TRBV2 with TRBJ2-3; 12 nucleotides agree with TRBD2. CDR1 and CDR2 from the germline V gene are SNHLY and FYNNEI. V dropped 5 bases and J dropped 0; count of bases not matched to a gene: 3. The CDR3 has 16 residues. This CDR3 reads CASSKLAGGSTDTQYF. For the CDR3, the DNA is TGTGCCAGCAGTAAGCTAGCGGGAGGGAGCACAGATACGCAGTATTTT.

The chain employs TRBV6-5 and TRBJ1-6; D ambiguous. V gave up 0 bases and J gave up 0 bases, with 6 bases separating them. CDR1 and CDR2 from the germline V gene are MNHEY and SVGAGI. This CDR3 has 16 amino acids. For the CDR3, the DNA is TGTGCCAGCAGTTACTCGAAGGACTCCTATAATTCACCCCTCCACTTT. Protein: CASSYSKDSYNSPLHF.

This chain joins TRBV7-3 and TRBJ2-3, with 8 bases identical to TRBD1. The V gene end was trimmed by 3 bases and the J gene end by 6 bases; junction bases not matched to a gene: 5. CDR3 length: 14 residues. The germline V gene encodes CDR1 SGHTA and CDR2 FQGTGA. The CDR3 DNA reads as TGTGCCAGCAGCTTGATTCAGGGGGCCGATACGCAGTATTTT. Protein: CASSLIQGADTQYF.

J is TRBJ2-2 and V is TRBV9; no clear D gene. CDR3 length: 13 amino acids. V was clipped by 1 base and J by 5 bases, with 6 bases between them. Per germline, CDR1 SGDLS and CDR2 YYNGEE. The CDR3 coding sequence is TGTGCCAGCAGCGTACCTGGTACCGGGGAGCTGTTTTTT. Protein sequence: CASSVPGTGELFF.

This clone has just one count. This CDR3 reads CASSEGLAGANRFF. The CDR3 coding sequence is TGTGCCAGCAGCGAGGGACTAGCGGGAGCAAATAGGTTCTTC. The chain has TRBV11-2 and TRBJ2-1; 14 bases match TRBD2. V trimming: 5 bases; J trimming: 15 bases; junction bases outside the gene matches: 9. Germline CDR1 reads SGHAT; CDR2 reads FQNNGV. This CDR3 region has 14 residues. The full variable domain, its missing parts supplied by reference TRBV11-2 and TRBJ2-1, is EAGVAQSPRYKIIEKRQSVAFWCNPISGHATLYWYQQILGQGPKLLIQFQNNGVVDDSQLPKDRFSAERLKGVDSTLKIQPAKLEDSAVYLCASSEGLAGANRFFGPGTRLTVL.

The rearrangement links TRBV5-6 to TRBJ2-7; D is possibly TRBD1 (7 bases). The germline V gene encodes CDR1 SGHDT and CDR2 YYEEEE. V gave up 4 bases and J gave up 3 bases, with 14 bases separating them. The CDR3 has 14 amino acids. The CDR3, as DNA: TGTGCCAGCAGCCGTAGACAGGGAGGCTACGAGCAGTACTTC. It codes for CASSRRQGGYEQYF.

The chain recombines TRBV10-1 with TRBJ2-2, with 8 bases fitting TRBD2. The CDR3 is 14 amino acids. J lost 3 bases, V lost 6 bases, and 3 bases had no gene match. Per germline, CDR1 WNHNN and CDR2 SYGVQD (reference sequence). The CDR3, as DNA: TGCGCCAGCAGGCCGGGACTAGACACCGGGGAGCTGTTTTTT. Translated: CASRPGLDTGELFF.

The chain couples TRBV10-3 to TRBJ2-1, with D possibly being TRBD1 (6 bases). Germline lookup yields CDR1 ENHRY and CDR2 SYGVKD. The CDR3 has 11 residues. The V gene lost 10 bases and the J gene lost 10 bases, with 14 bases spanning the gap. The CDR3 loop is CASLGQREQFF. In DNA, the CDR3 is TGTGCCAGCCTCGGACAGAGGGAGCAGTTCTTC.

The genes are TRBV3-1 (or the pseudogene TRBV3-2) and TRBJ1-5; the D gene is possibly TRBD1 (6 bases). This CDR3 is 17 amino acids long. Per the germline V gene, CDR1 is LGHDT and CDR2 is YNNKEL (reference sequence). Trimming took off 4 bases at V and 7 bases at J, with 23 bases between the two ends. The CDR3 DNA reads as TGTGCCAGCAGCCTTATCTCGGGACACCCGAGGAAACAGCCCCAGCATTTT. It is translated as CASSLISGHPRKQPQHF.

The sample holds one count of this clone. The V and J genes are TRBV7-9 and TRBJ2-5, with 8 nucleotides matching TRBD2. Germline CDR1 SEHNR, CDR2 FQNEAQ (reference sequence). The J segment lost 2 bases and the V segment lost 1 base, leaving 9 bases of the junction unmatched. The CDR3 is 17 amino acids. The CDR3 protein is CASSLGGASGYQETQYF. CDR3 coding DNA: TGTGCCAGCAGCTTAGGGGGGGCTAGCGGGTATCAAGAGACCCAGTACTTC.

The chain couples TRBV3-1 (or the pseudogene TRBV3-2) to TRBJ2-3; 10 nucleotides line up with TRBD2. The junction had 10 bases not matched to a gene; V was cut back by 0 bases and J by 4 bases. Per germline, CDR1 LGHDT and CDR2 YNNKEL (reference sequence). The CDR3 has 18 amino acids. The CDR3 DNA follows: TGTGCCAGCAGCCAAGAATGGGGCAGCGGGGGGGCTCCAGATACGCAGTATTTT. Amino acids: CASSQEWGSGGAPDTQYF.